The rows below give T cell receptor beta chains drawn from one sample of a study of shared clonotypes between healthy human individuals. Libraries were prepared by immunoSEQ multiplex PCR; TCRdb keeps only in-frame clonotypes and omits some of them. Counted here are about 580,000 clones, 98% occurring once; the ten biggest clones make up approximately 0.3%. Material: naive CD8+ T cells sorted from blood. The receptors were gathered from a man aged 25 to 40 in good health. Both conserved end residues are part of each CDR3. A D gene is named only where the DNA matches it firmly. Clone size, where shown, is once, few, many, or a class for clones that have expanded.

v_call: TRBV29-1; d_call: -; cdr3_length: 12; clone_size: -; j_call: TRBJ2-7; cdr3_aa: CSVVANSYEQYF; cdr3_nt: TGCAGCGTTGTGGCCAACTCCTACGAGCAGTACTTC
v_call: TRBV7-2; d_call: -; cdr3_length: 15; clone_size: -; j_call: TRBJ2-1; cdr3_aa: CASSLGNGAYNEQFF; cdr3_nt: TGTGCCAGCAGCTTAGGCAACGGGGCTTACAATGAGCAGTTCTTC
v_call: TRBV7-9; d_call: -; cdr3_length: 16; clone_size: once; j_call: TRBJ2-3; cdr3_aa: CASSSAQGTSTDTQYF; cdr3_nt: TGTGCCAGCAGCTCCGCACAGGGGACTAGCACAGATACGCAGTATTTT
v_call: TRBV7-9; d_call: -; cdr3_length: 13; clone_size: -; j_call: TRBJ1-5; cdr3_aa: CASSLEPGQPQHF; cdr3_nt: TGTGCCAGCAGCTTGGAACCCGGACAGCCCCAGCATTTT
v_call: TRBV27; d_call: TRBD1; cdr3_length: 15; clone_size: -; j_call: TRBJ1-2; cdr3_aa: CASSRLSGGGYGYTF; cdr3_nt: TGTGCCAGCAGTAGGTTGTCAGGGGGTGGCTATGGCTACACCTTC
v_call: TRBV7-6; d_call: TRBD2; cdr3_length: 15; clone_size: -; j_call: TRBJ2-3; cdr3_aa: CASSRERERADTQYF; cdr3_nt: TGTGCCAGCAGCCGAGAGCGGGAAAGGGCAGATACGCAGTATTTT
v_call: TRBV9; d_call: -; cdr3_length: 16; clone_size: -; j_call: TRBJ2-1; cdr3_aa: CASSVARLASGNEQFF; cdr3_nt: TGTGCCAGCAGCGTAGCCCGGCTAGCGAGCGGCAATGAGCAGTTCTTC
v_call: TRBV5-1; d_call: -; cdr3_length: 14; clone_size: -; j_call: TRBJ1-2; cdr3_aa: CASSLGDGYLGYTF; cdr3_nt: TGCGCCAGCAGCTTGGGGGACGGATACCTGGGCTACACCTTC
v_call: TRBV9; d_call: TRBD1; cdr3_length: 17; clone_size: -; j_call: TRBJ2-6; cdr3_aa: CASSAPGQSSGANVLTF; cdr3_nt: TGTGCCAGCAGCGCCCCGGGACAGAGCTCTGGGGCCAACGTCCTGACTTTC
v_call: TRBV7-8; d_call: -; cdr3_length: 13; clone_size: -; j_call: TRBJ2-7; cdr3_aa: CASSLEGGYEQYF; cdr3_nt: TGTGCCAGCAGTTTAGAGGGGGGGTACGAGCAGTACTTC
v_call: TRBV29-1; d_call: TRBD1; cdr3_length: 13; clone_size: -; j_call: TRBJ1-1; cdr3_aa: CSVLTGKDTEAFF; cdr3_nt: TGCAGCGTTTTGACAGGGAAGGACACTGAAGCTTTCTTT
v_call: TRBV2; d_call: -; cdr3_length: 14; clone_size: -; j_call: TRBJ1-4; cdr3_aa: CASRTLGGGEKLFF; cdr3_nt: TGTGCCAGCAGGACGCTTGGAGGTGGTGAAAAACTGTTTTTT
v_call: TRBV7-9; d_call: TRBD1; cdr3_length: 16; clone_size: -; j_call: TRBJ2-7; cdr3_aa: CASSFLRDSTNYEQYF; cdr3_nt: TGTGCCAGCAGCTTTCTCCGGGACAGCACAAACTACGAGCAGTACTTC
v_call: TRBV2; d_call: TRBD1; cdr3_length: 13; clone_size: once; j_call: TRBJ2-5; cdr3_aa: CASRTGGMETQYF; cdr3_nt: TGTGCCAGCAGAACAGGGGGCATGGAGACCCAGTACTTC
v_call: TRBV6-6; d_call: TRBD1; cdr3_length: 13; clone_size: -; j_call: TRBJ1-5; cdr3_aa: CASGTGNATPQHF; cdr3_nt: TGTGCCAGCGGGACAGGGAACGCAACGCCCCAGCATTTT
v_call: TRBV7-2; d_call: TRBD1; cdr3_length: 16; clone_size: -; j_call: TRBJ1-1; cdr3_aa: CASSFGTGGFGTEAFF; cdr3_nt: TGTGCCAGCAGCTTCGGGACAGGGGGTTTCGGAACTGAAGCTTTCTTT
v_call: TRBV6-1; d_call: -; cdr3_length: 12; clone_size: -; j_call: TRBJ1-1; cdr3_aa: CASSEFGGPAFF; cdr3_nt: TGTGCCAGCAGTGAATTCGGGGGGCCGGCTTTCTTT
v_call: TRBV27; d_call: TRBD2; cdr3_length: 15; clone_size: -; j_call: TRBJ2-1; cdr3_aa: CASRVLAGGYNEQFF; cdr3_nt: TGTGCCAGCAGGGTACTAGCGGGAGGTTACAATGAGCAGTTCTTC